This T cell receptor beta chain was captured by sequencing in a study of T cell responses to AZD1222 COVID-19 vaccine. Generated by immunoSEQ multiplex PCR, the TCRdb table keeps only in-frame clones and is missing some. Among 75,000 to 100,000 clones, roughly nine tenths were seen once, and the ten largest hold roughly 1.7%. V was clipped by 4 bases and J by 0 bases, with 10 bases between them. Germline V gives CDR1 SGHTA, CDR2 FQGNSA. This CDR3 has 15 amino acids. V usage is TRBV7-2 and J usage is TRBJ1-5, with D possibly being TRBD1 (6 bases). Sequences were derived from peripheral blood, sampled on day 0 of AZD1222 vaccination. This TCR was sampled from an adult in good health. The CDR3 DNA sequence: TGTGCCAGCAGCTCCGGACAGTCTAGCAATCAGCCCCAGCATTTT. This gives the protein CASSSGQSSNQPQHF.